A single sample gave rise to the 6 T cell receptor beta chains below, sequenced in a study of TIL therapy for anti-PD-1-resistant metastatic lung cancer. Time point given: pre-treatment sample, taken before nivolumab and TIL therapy. The libraries were made with immunoSEQ v3. The method was immunoSEQ multiplex PCR; TCRdb's version includes in-frame clones alone and lacks a portion of them. The table lists 35,000 to 55,000 clones, approximately 79% of them singletons. This material consisted of blood, taken at baseline. All receptors derive from a man between 65 and 80 years old with non-small cell lung cancer.

The J gene is TRBJ1-1, the V gene TRBV6-6, with 9 bases fitting TRBD1. CDR3 length equals 14 residues. Germline-derived CDR1 and CDR2 are MNHNY and SVGAGI (reference sequence). V shed 6 bases, J shed 4 bases, and the junction held 6 bases outside the gene matches. The CDR3 loop is CASSPGQGVTEAFF. CDR3 nucleotides: TGTGCCAGCAGCCCGGGACAGGGAGTCACTGAAGCTTTCTTT.

The chain is built from TRBV19 and TRBJ1-1; 8 bases are shared with TRBD1. The CDR3 length is 14 residues. Per germline, CDR1 LNHDA and CDR2 SQIVND (reference sequence). V was pared by 4 bases and J by 8 bases, with 9 bases of the junction left unmatched. CDR3 nucleotides: TGTGCCAGTAGTAGGGGAGACAGGGGCAAAGAAGCTTTCTTT. Translating gives CASSRGDRGKEAFF.

The V call is TRBV9, the J call TRBJ2-6; D is unclear. This CDR3 has 14 residues. CDR1 and CDR2 (germline): SGDLS, YYNGEE. V lost 2 bases, J lost 2 bases, and 5 bases lay in between. CDR3 residues: CASSVPAGANVLTF. The DNA for the CDR3 is TGTGCCAGCAGCGTTCCGGCTGGGGCCAACGTCCTGACTTTC.

The V and J genes are TRBV11-2 and TRBJ2-7; D tentatively fits TRBD1 or TRBD2 (5 bases each). From germline, CDR1 is SGHAT and CDR2 FQNNGV. Trimming shortened V by 0 bases and J by 2 bases, and 14 bases separated the two germline ends. This CDR3 spans 16 amino acids. The CDR3 region is CASSLDLGTPAYEQYF. CDR3 in DNA: TGTGCCAGCAGCTTAGATTTGGGGACGCCGGCCTACGAGCAGTACTTC.

This chain links TRBV5-6 with TRBJ1-1; TRBD1 matches 7 bases. Germline CDR1 SGHDT, CDR2 YYEEEE. The V segment lost 2 bases and the J segment 6 bases; nucleotides outside the gene matches: 10. This CDR3 has 15 amino acids. This chain's CDR3 is CASSLITGEGAEAFF. The CDR3 DNA reads as TGTGCCAGCAGCTTAATAACAGGGGAAGGGGCTGAAGCTTTCTTT.

V gene TRBV10-2 combines with J gene TRBJ2-3, with 14 bases that match TRBD2. Germline loops: CDR1 WSHSY, CDR2 SAAADI. The CDR3 extends over 14 amino acids. The V segment lost 8 bases and the J segment 4 bases; nucleotides outside the gene matches: 2. Here the CDR3 DNA reads TGCGCCAGCTCGACTAGCGGGAGGGCAGATACGCAGTATTTT. This translates into CASSTSGRADTQYF.